Listed below are T cell receptor beta chains from one sample, sequenced in a study of metastatic and nonmetastatic thyroid tumors. TCRdb re-called clones via MiXCR from the PCR reads. Among 7,000 to 9,500 clones, roughly 31% were seen once, and the ten largest hold around 19%. The sequencing sample was made of tumor tissue. These receptor sequences come from a female donor with papillary thyroid cancer or a benign thyroid nodule (not recorded which). Some clones in this sample may be carry-over from other donors' samples. Both conserved end residues are part of each CDR3. Fields, in order: J gene, clone size, V gene, D gene, CDR3 protein, CDR3 DNA. A D gene is named only where the DNA matches it firmly. Size is omitted from some rows. Given values are once, few, many or a class for expanded clones.

j_gene: TRBJ2-7; abundance: few; v_gene: TRBV2; d_gene: TRBD2; CDR3aa: CASSEGLAGGYEQYF; CDR3nt: TGTGCCAGCAGTGAGGGTCTAGCGGGAGGATACGAGCAGTACTTC
j_gene: TRBJ2-7; abundance: few; v_gene: TRBV10-3; d_gene: -; CDR3aa: CAISAGGQSYEQYF; CDR3nt: TGTGCCATCAGTGCAGGGGGGCAGTCCTACGAGCAGTACTTC
j_gene: TRBJ2-1; abundance: -; v_gene: TRBV24-1; d_gene: TRBD2; CDR3aa: CATSDTPGLAGGWEQFF; CDR3nt: TGTGCCACCAGTGATACTCCGGGACTAGCGGGAGGATGGGAGCAGTTCTTC
j_gene: TRBJ1-5; abundance: medium-sized; v_gene: TRBV28; d_gene: -; CDR3aa: CASSLRGLPHQPQHF; CDR3nt: TGTGCCAGCAGTTTAAGAGGCCTGCCCCATCAGCCCCAGCATTTT
j_gene: TRBJ2-3; abundance: many; v_gene: TRBV6-1; d_gene: TRBD1; CDR3aa: CASTSGQGATDTQYF; CDR3nt: TGTGCCAGCACCTCAGGACAGGGGGCAACAGATACGCAGTATTTT
j_gene: TRBJ1-6; abundance: -; v_gene: TRBV12-3/TRBV12-4; d_gene: -; CDR3aa: CASSFSNRSPLHF; CDR3nt: TGTGCCAGCAGTTTCTCCAACAGGTCACCCCTCCACTTT
j_gene: TRBJ2-1; abundance: medium-sized; v_gene: TRBV5-1; d_gene: TRBD2; CDR3aa: CASSQLAEEYNEQFF; CDR3nt: TGCGCCAGCAGCCAACTAGCGGAGGAGTACAATGAGCAGTTCTTC
j_gene: TRBJ2-1; abundance: few; v_gene: TRBV2; d_gene: -; CDR3aa: CATGGTGVANEQFF; CDR3nt: TGTGCCACCGGGGGTACAGGGGTTGCCAATGAGCAGTTCTTC
j_gene: TRBJ2-2; abundance: -; v_gene: TRBV12-3/TRBV12-4; d_gene: -; CDR3aa: CASSPTALTGPKLFF; CDR3nt: TGTGCCAGCAGTCCTACCGCATTGACAGGCCCGAAGCTGTTTTTT
j_gene: TRBJ1-2; abundance: -; v_gene: TRBV5-1; d_gene: -; CDR3aa: CASSLLGIAGYTF; CDR3nt: TGCGCCAGCAGCTTGCTAGGGATCGCTGGCTACACCTTC
j_gene: TRBJ1-1; abundance: few; v_gene: TRBV2; d_gene: TRBD1; CDR3aa: CASADRAMNTEAFF; CDR3nt: TGTGCCAGCGCGGACAGGGCGATGAACACTGAAGCTTTCTTT
j_gene: TRBJ1-1; abundance: medium-sized; v_gene: TRBV4-2; d_gene: -; CDR3aa: CASSPYPGGGENTEAFF; CDR3nt: TGTGCCAGCAGCCCATATCCCGGGGGAGGGGAGAACACTGAAGCTTTCTTT
j_gene: TRBJ2-7; abundance: large; v_gene: TRBV4-2; d_gene: -; CDR3aa: CASSQMGEQYF; CDR3nt: TGTGCCAGCAGCCAAATGGGCGAGCAGTACTTC
j_gene: TRBJ2-7; abundance: -; v_gene: TRBV4-3; d_gene: -; CDR3aa: CASSQEYDSSYEQYF; CDR3nt: TGCGCCAGCAGCCAAGAATACGATAGCTCCTACGAGCAGTACTTC
j_gene: TRBJ2-5; abundance: once; v_gene: TRBV18; d_gene: TRBD2; CDR3aa: CASSRRASAGGSETQYF; CDR3nt: TGTGCCAGCTCACGTCGAGCCTCAGCGGGAGGGTCAGAGACCCAGTACTTC
j_gene: TRBJ2-1; abundance: -; v_gene: TRBV28; d_gene: TRBD2; CDR3aa: CASSFVGLAGYNEQFF; CDR3nt: TGTGCCAGCAGTTTCGTCGGACTAGCGGGATACAATGAGCAGTTCTTC
j_gene: TRBJ2-7; abundance: -; v_gene: TRBV11-2; d_gene: -; CDR3aa: CASSLDRPNEQYF; CDR3nt: TGTGCCAGCAGCTTAGATCGGCCTAACGAGCAGTACTTC
j_gene: TRBJ2-7; abundance: few; v_gene: TRBV7-6; d_gene: TRBD2; CDR3aa: CASSQASGEQYF; CDR3nt: TGTGCCAGCAGCCAGGCTAGCGGCGAGCAGTACTTC
j_gene: TRBJ2-5; abundance: -; v_gene: TRBV28; d_gene: TRBD1; CDR3aa: CASSFQGAGPRETQYF; CDR3nt: TGTGCCAGCAGTTTTCAGGGGGCCGGCCCGCGGGAGACCCAGTACTTC
j_gene: TRBJ2-2; abundance: -; v_gene: TRBV27; d_gene: TRBD2; CDR3aa: CASSSGLAPGELFF; CDR3nt: TGTGCCAGCAGCAGTGGACTAGCGCCCGGGGAGCTGTTTTTT
j_gene: TRBJ2-5; abundance: -; v_gene: TRBV7-2; d_gene: -; CDR3aa: CASSLAEAHGVLLETQYF; CDR3nt: TGTGCCAGCAGCTTAGCTGAGGCGCACGGAGTCTTGTTAGAGACCCAGTACTTC
j_gene: TRBJ2-7; abundance: medium-sized; v_gene: TRBV27; d_gene: -; CDR3aa: CASSGTGSYEQYF; CDR3nt: TGTGCCAGCAGTGGGACGGGCTCCTACGAGCAGTACTTC
j_gene: TRBJ1-6; abundance: -; v_gene: TRBV5-1; d_gene: -; CDR3aa: CASSLGPQGRNNSPLHF; CDR3nt: TGCGCCAGCAGCTTGGGTCCCCAGGGACGGAATAATTCACCCCTCCACTTT
j_gene: TRBJ1-1; abundance: few; v_gene: TRBV10-3; d_gene: -; CDR3aa: CASKDLENTESFF; CDR3nt: TGTGCCTCCAAGGACTTAGAGAACACAGAATCTTTCTTT
j_gene: TRBJ2-5; abundance: few; v_gene: TRBV10-2; d_gene: -; CDR3aa: CASSEFGQETQYF; CDR3nt: TGCGCCAGCAGTGAGTTCGGACAAGAGACCCAGTACTTC
j_gene: TRBJ1-2; abundance: -; v_gene: TRBV20-1; d_gene: -; CDR3aa: CSAPQAANYGYTF; CDR3nt: TGCAGTGCCCCACAGGCAGCTAACTATGGCTACACCTTC
j_gene: TRBJ2-7; abundance: -; v_gene: TRBV6-1; d_gene: -; CDR3aa: CASGSYPDYRKDEQYF; CDR3nt: TGTGCCAGCGGTAGCTACCCGGACTACCGGAAGGACGAGCAGTACTTC
j_gene: TRBJ1-2; abundance: -; v_gene: TRBV5-4; d_gene: -; CDR3aa: CASSLRTDYGYTF; CDR3nt: TGTGCCAGCAGCTTGCGGACCGACTATGGCTACACCTTC
j_gene: TRBJ2-2; abundance: few; v_gene: TRBV28; d_gene: -; CDR3aa: CASSLWGRSNTGELFF; CDR3nt: TGTGCCAGCAGTTTATGGGGACGGTCGAACACCGGGGAGCTGTTTTTT
j_gene: TRBJ2-2; abundance: few; v_gene: TRBV12-3/TRBV12-4; d_gene: -; CDR3aa: CASSRGGMRTGELFF; CDR3nt: TGTGCCAGCAGTCGAGGAGGGATGAGGACCGGGGAGCTGTTTTTT
j_gene: TRBJ2-7; abundance: few; v_gene: TRBV15; d_gene: TRBD2; CDR3aa: CATSGLAGEEQYF; CDR3nt: TGTGCCACCTCCGGACTAGCGGGAGAGGAGCAGTACTTC
j_gene: TRBJ2-7; abundance: -; v_gene: TRBV28; d_gene: TRBD2; CDR3aa: CASSLTSGSEQYF; CDR3nt: TGTGCCAGCAGTCTGACTAGCGGGAGCGAGCAGTACTTC
j_gene: TRBJ2-2; abundance: -; v_gene: TRBV27; d_gene: -; CDR3aa: CASSLWAGELFF; CDR3nt: TGTGCCAGCAGTTTATGGGCCGGGGAGCTGTTTTTT
j_gene: TRBJ2-2; abundance: -; v_gene: TRBV6-4; d_gene: -; CDR3aa: CASSEVLNTGELFF; CDR3nt: TGTGCCAGCAGTGAGGTCCTGAACACCGGGGAGCTGTTTTTT
j_gene: TRBJ1-1; abundance: -; v_gene: TRBV6-2/TRBV6-3; d_gene: -; CDR3aa: CASSYSTVSPEAFF; CDR3nt: TGTGCCAGCAGTTACTCGACAGTCTCCCCTGAAGCTTTCTTT
j_gene: TRBJ2-7; abundance: few; v_gene: TRBV6-1; d_gene: TRBD1; CDR3aa: CASGRASGQGLYEQYF; CDR3nt: TGTGCCAGCGGAAGGGCCTCGGGACAGGGCCTCTACGAGCAGTACTTC
j_gene: TRBJ1-2; abundance: -; v_gene: TRBV19; d_gene: TRBD1; CDR3aa: CASSRDRASYGYTF; CDR3nt: TGTGCCAGTAGCCGGGACAGGGCCAGCTATGGCTACACCTTC
j_gene: TRBJ2-3; abundance: medium-sized; v_gene: TRBV3-1; d_gene: TRBD2; CDR3aa: CASSQDAGLAGADTQYF; CDR3nt: TGTGCCAGCAGCCAAGATGCCGGACTAGCGGGCGCAGATACGCAGTATTTT
j_gene: TRBJ2-7; abundance: -; v_gene: TRBV10-3; d_gene: -; CDR3aa: CAISVGPSYEQYF; CDR3nt: TGTGCCATCAGTGTCGGGCCATCCTACGAGCAGTACTTC
j_gene: TRBJ1-2; abundance: few; v_gene: TRBV28; d_gene: -; CDR3aa: CATQAGYGYTF; CDR3nt: TGTGCCACCCAGGCGGGTTATGGCTACACCTTC
j_gene: TRBJ1-2; abundance: -; v_gene: TRBV20-1; d_gene: TRBD1; CDR3aa: CSARDKGKGAHYGYTF; CDR3nt: TGCAGTGCTAGAGATAAGGGGAAGGGGGCTCACTATGGCTACACCTTC
j_gene: TRBJ2-2; abundance: -; v_gene: TRBV2; d_gene: TRBD1; CDR3aa: CASSGTGGISGINTGELFF; CDR3nt: TGTGCCAGCAGTGGGACAGGGGGCATCAGCGGGATAAACACCGGGGAGCTGTTTTTT
j_gene: TRBJ2-7; abundance: few; v_gene: TRBV15; d_gene: -; CDR3aa: CATSTPESGHADYEQYF; CDR3nt: TGTGCCACCAGCACCCCAGAGTCGGGACACGCCGACTACGAGCAGTACTTC
j_gene: TRBJ2-3; abundance: medium-sized; v_gene: TRBV5-1; d_gene: -; CDR3aa: CASSLGGGEFSDTQYF; CDR3nt: TGCGCCAGCAGCTTGGGTGGGGGAGAGTTCTCAGATACGCAGTATTTT
j_gene: TRBJ2-7; abundance: -; v_gene: TRBV6-2/TRBV6-3; d_gene: TRBD1; CDR3aa: CASSYWGQSYEQYF; CDR3nt: TGTGCCAGCAGTTACTGGGGACAGTCCTACGAGCAGTACTTC
j_gene: TRBJ2-2; abundance: -; v_gene: TRBV2; d_gene: TRBD1; CDR3aa: CASSSTGVGELFF; CDR3nt: TGTGCCAGCAGTTCCACAGGGGTCGGGGAGCTGTTTTTT
j_gene: TRBJ2-3; abundance: medium-sized; v_gene: TRBV28; d_gene: -; CDR3aa: CASSPLGDTQYF; CDR3nt: TGTGCCAGCAGTCCATTAGGGGATACGCAGTATTTT
j_gene: TRBJ2-7; abundance: -; v_gene: TRBV6-5; d_gene: -; CDR3aa: CASSYWLVGNYEQYF; CDR3nt: TGTGCCAGCAGTTACTGGTTGGTAGGGAACTACGAGCAGTACTTC
j_gene: TRBJ2-7; abundance: once; v_gene: TRBV9; d_gene: TRBD2; CDR3aa: CASSVDPAGTYEQYF; CDR3nt: TGTGCCAGCAGCGTAGATCCAGCGGGGACCTACGAGCAGTACTTC
j_gene: TRBJ1-3; abundance: -; v_gene: TRBV12-3/TRBV12-4; d_gene: TRBD1; CDR3aa: CASSLGQIGNTIYF; CDR3nt: TGTGCCAGCAGTCTGGGACAGATTGGAAACACCATATATTTT
j_gene: TRBJ1-1; abundance: few; v_gene: TRBV28; d_gene: -; CDR3aa: CASSLGWEAFF; CDR3nt: TGTGCCAGCAGTTTAGGGTGGGAAGCTTTCTTT
j_gene: TRBJ1-2; abundance: -; v_gene: TRBV6-2/TRBV6-3; d_gene: -; CDR3aa: CASSYGRFNYGYTF; CDR3nt: TGTGCCAGCAGTTACGGGCGGTTTAACTATGGCTACACCTTC
j_gene: TRBJ2-7; abundance: few; v_gene: TRBV6-1; d_gene: -; CDR3aa: CASSWDILSYEQYF; CDR3nt: TGTGCCAGCAGCTGGGACATCCTTTCCTACGAGCAGTACTTC
j_gene: TRBJ2-1; abundance: -; v_gene: TRBV6-5; d_gene: TRBD2; CDR3aa: CASSYSPGRNEQFF; CDR3nt: TGTGCCAGCAGTTACTCGCCCGGGAGGAATGAGCAGTTCTTC
j_gene: TRBJ2-6; abundance: once; v_gene: TRBV11-3; d_gene: TRBD1; CDR3aa: CASSSGTGSGANVLTF; CDR3nt: TGTGCCAGCAGCTCCGGGACAGGGTCTGGGGCCAACGTCCTGACTTTC
j_gene: TRBJ1-1; abundance: -; v_gene: TRBV12-3/TRBV12-4; d_gene: TRBD1; CDR3aa: CASSSTRGDTEAFF; CDR3nt: TGTGCCAGCAGTAGCACCAGGGGGGACACTGAAGCTTTCTTT
j_gene: TRBJ2-5; abundance: -; v_gene: TRBV7-9; d_gene: TRBD2; CDR3aa: CASSPDGAGVMTQYF; CDR3nt: TGTGCCAGCAGCCCCGATGGCGCGGGAGTCATGACCCAGTACTTC
j_gene: TRBJ1-1; abundance: many; v_gene: TRBV7-9; d_gene: -; CDR3aa: CASRRTGLTEAFF; CDR3nt: TGTGCCAGCAGGCGAACAGGGTTAACTGAAGCTTTCTTT
j_gene: TRBJ1-2; abundance: -; v_gene: TRBV6-2/TRBV6-3; d_gene: TRBD1; CDR3aa: CASSYLGQVANYGYTF; CDR3nt: TGTGCCAGCAGTTACCTGGGACAGGTGGCTAACTATGGCTACACCTTC